This T cell receptor (beta chain) was obtained from a study of T cell changes during pregnancy in multiple sclerosis. Germline values: CDR1 MNHNS, CDR2 SASEGT. V was trimmed by 6 bases and J by 7 bases, leaving 13 bases between them. The CDR3 consists of 14 residues. The repertoire was sequenced with immunoSEQ multiplex PCR; TCRdb's copy has only in-frame clones and lacks some. The sample records 55,000 to 65,000 clones, just under 95% being singletons. The source of this sequence is a female donor with multiple sclerosis, enrolled in a pregnancy study. The source was CD4+ T cells from peripheral blood mononuclear cells, collected before pregnancy. V gene TRBV6-1 combines with J gene TRBJ1-6; perhaps TRBD1 as D (6 bases). The CDR3 nucleotides read TGTGCCAGCAGGACTACAGGGCAGAATTCACCCCTCCACTTT. It translates to CASRTTGQNSPLHF.